This T cell receptor (beta chain) emerged from a study of neoadjuvant anti-PD-1 for oral cavity cancer. The germline V gene encodes CDR1 SGHVS and CDR2 FQNEAQ. The CDR3 is 15 amino acids. V lost 3 bases and J lost 2; bases outside the gene matches: 4. Profiling relied on immunoSEQ multiplex PCR, and the TCRdb table lists in-frame clones only, not all of them. The repertoire holds approximately 14,000 clones, with 65% to 70% as singletons. The receptor's source is a person between 35 and 79 years old with oral cavity squamous cell carcinoma. The specimen comprised PBMCs, sampled before nivolumab (anti-PD-1) treatment. This rearrangement joins TRBV7-8 to TRBJ2-1; 7 nucleotides align to TRBD2. The CDR3 spells CASSFREAAYNEQFF. The CDR3 bases are TGTGCCAGCAGCTTCCGGGAGGCGGCCTACAATGAGCAGTTCTTC. Using reference TRBV7-8 and TRBJ2-1 for the parts outside the CDR3, the full variable domain is GAGVSQSPRYKVAKRGQDVALRCDPISGHVSLFWYQQALGQGPEFLTYFQNEAQLDKSGLPSDRFFAERPEGSVSTLKIQRTQQEDSAVYLCASSFREAAYNEQFFGPGTRLTVL.